This T cell receptor (beta chain) is drawn from a study of OX40 agonist ivuxolimab in advanced cancers. In the case of this clone: Its specificity is not known.

The study, taken as a whole, reports: CD4+ and CD8+ T cells in blood underwent clonal expansion by week 6 at 0.1 to 3.0 mg/kg.

This CDR3 region has 16 residues. After removal of 7 bases from V and 0 bases from J, the junction contained 7 bases not matched to a gene. Germline CDR1 is MDHEN and CDR2 is SYDVKM. Sequencing was performed with immunoSEQ multiplex PCR; in TCRdb, only in-frame clones are kept and a portion is missing. The sample includes 55,000 to 70,000 clones, roughly 80% of them seen just once. Sequenced here: CD4+ or CD8+ T cells sorted from blood, sampled in a trial of the OX40 agonist ivuxolimab. The chain uses TRBV28 and TRBJ1-5; 9 bases are shared with TRBD1. The source is an adult with an advanced solid tumor such as melanoma, head and neck, liver or kidney cancer. Written as DNA, the CDR3 is TGTGCCAGCACCTGGGAGACAGGGGGTAGCAATCAGCCCCAGCATTTT. It encodes CASTWETGGSNQPQHF.